Each of the 18 T cell receptor beta chains below was sequenced from the same sample in a study of CXCR3-negative and CXCR3-positive naive CD8 T cells. TRB cDNA libraries were made by UMI-labeled 5' RACE. TCRdb re-called the 5' RACE reads; one entry per CDR3 protein, DNA not given. In all, the sample yields over 70,000 distinct CDR3 sequences. General study results and limits: Comparison of naive cells showed more hydrophobic TRB CDR3s in CXCR3-positive than in CXCR3-negative naive cells.

No antigen has been assigned to these receptors. The sequencing input was naive CXCR3+ CD8+ T cells from blood. Subset noted: CD45RO-CCR7+CD27+CD95- naive CD8+ T cells expressing CXCR3 (TNR3+). These receptor sequences come from a human donor in good health. Some clones in this sample may be carry-over from other donors' samples.

This chain's CDR3 is CASSLSGGALVGELFF. The chain couples TRBV27 to TRBJ2-2; TCRdb names TRBD2, which stays unverified in the absence of DNA. Germline CDR1 MNHEY, CDR2 SMNVEV (reference sequence). The CDR3 is made up of 16 amino acids.

V is TRBV7-8 and J is TRBJ2-7; TCRdb designates TRBD2, a call that cannot be tested without DNA. This CDR3 has 15 amino acids. Germline V gene data show CDR1 as SGHVS and CDR2 as FQNEAQ. The CDR3 spells CASSPIAGAYYEQYF.

V and J are TRBV20-1 and TRBJ2-5; checking the TCRdb D call of TRBD1 is not possible without DNA. The CDR3 consists of 15 residues. Germline V lookup: CDR1 DFQATT, CDR2 SNEGSKA (reference sequence). CDR3 amino acids: CSAQDRGRAEETQYF.

This chain joins TRBV4-2 and TRBJ2-3; there is no DNA to check the TCRdb D call of TRBD2. Per germline, CDR1 LGHNA and CDR2 YNFKEQ. This CDR3 contains 17 residues. The CDR3 spells CASSQVTSGGPTDTQYF.

This chain links TRBV29-1 with TRBJ2-7; TCRdb selects TRBD1, and the lack of DNA leaves this call unchecked. Germline V gene sequence: CDR1 SQVTM, CDR2 ANQGSEA. The CDR3 is made up of 16 amino acids. The CDR3 loop reads CSVDIGGTGGLYEQYF.

The chain combines TRBV23-1 with TRBJ2-3; the TCRdb call, TRBD1, lacks DNA for checking. TRBV23-1 is identified as an open reading frame with a role that is uncertain. The CDR3 is 18 residues long. The CDR3 loop reads CASSHPTLRGQGTDTQYF.

The CDR3 here is CASNPNSGANVLTF. The V gene is TRBV6-2 or TRBV6-3, the J gene TRBJ2-6. The CDR3 has 14 amino acids. CDR1 and CDR2 from the germline V gene are MNHEY and SVGEGT.

This chain links TRBV15 with TRBJ2-7. This CDR3 contains 13 residues. Germline lookup yields CDR1 LNHNV and CDR2 YYDKDF (reference sequence). The CDR3 protein is CATSRDLFYEQYF.

This chain links TRBV11-2 with TRBJ2-3; the TCRdb call, TRBD2, lacks DNA for checking. There are 17 residues in the CDR3. In germline, CDR1 is SGHAT, CDR2 FQNNGV. The CDR3 protein is CASSLGLADLYTDTQYF.

The chain joins TRBV12-3 or TRBV12-4 to TRBJ1-2. The CDR3 runs to 14 residues. CDR3 in amino acids: CASSLDHTNYGYTF.

The chain recombines TRBV27 with TRBJ2-7; there is no DNA to check the TCRdb D call of TRBD1. There are 13 residues in the CDR3. Germline V CDR1 and CDR2: MNHEY, SMNVEV (reference sequence). The CDR3 sequence is CASSLTDLTHQYF.

The chain recombines TRBV10-3 with TRBJ1-2. This CDR3 region has 13 residues. Germline CDR1 reads ENHRY; CDR2 reads SYGVKD. CDR3: CAISESPSYGYTF.

The chain recombines TRBV27 with TRBJ1-5; the D call of TRBD1 rests on TCRdb alone, since no DNA is present to check it. The CDR3 spans 19 residues. CDR1 is MNHEY and CDR2 is SMNVEV in the germline V gene (reference sequence). CDR3 protein: CASSPTGTGNYDSNQPQHF.

The CDR3 loop reads CSAREGSGSTVPPDTQYF. The V call is TRBV20-1, the J call TRBJ2-3; without DNA, the TCRdb call of TRBD2 cannot be checked. The germline gives CDR1 DFQATT, CDR2 SNEGSKA (reference sequence). The CDR3 spans 18 residues.

The V call is TRBV7-6, the J call TRBJ2-1. This CDR3 comprises 13 residues. CDR1 and CDR2 from the germline V gene are SGHVS and FNYEAQ. This CDR3 is CASSLAPYNEQFF. The full variable domain, its missing parts supplied by reference TRBV7-6 and TRBJ2-1, is GAGVSQSPRYKVTKRGQDVALRCDPISGHVSLYWYRQALGQGPEFLTYFNYEAQQDKSGLPNDRFSAERPEGSISTLTIQRTEQRDSAMYRCASSLAPYNEQFFGPGTRLTVL.

The genes are TRBV4-3 and TRBJ2-2; TCRdb's D call of TRBD1 is untestable without DNA. Germline CDR1 and CDR2: LGHNA and YSLEER. The CDR3 runs 18 residues. The CDR3 sequence is CASSQDEETDRDGGELFF.

The chain links TRBV9 to TRBJ2-7; without DNA, the TCRdb call of TRBD1 cannot be checked. The CDR3 totals 16 residues. The V gene's germline CDR1 is SGDLS and CDR2 YYNGEE. CDR3 loop: CASSSEGGAPSYEQYF.

The chain uses TRBV7-6 and TRBJ2-4; lacking DNA, the TRBD2 call made by TCRdb goes unchecked. Germline lookup yields CDR1 SGHVS and CDR2 FNYEAQ. CDR3 size: 16 residues. Here the CDR3 reads CASSLGTEDAKNIQYF.